This T cell receptor beta chain emerged from a study of graft-versus-host responses after intestinal transplantation. Turning to the study itself: The study gave all recipients anti-thymocyte globulin induction, then tacrolimus and steroids for roughly 3 years. Regarding the study as a whole: Early post-transplant HvG declines tracked with peak circulating GvH clone levels. Clonal ratios of graft-versus-host to host-versus-graft in allografts were high for patients exhibiting graft-donor T cell macrochimerism. Analysis identified GvH clones in recipient marrow, with some appearing first in ileum or blood.

TCRdb's copy holds only in-frame clones and misses some; the assay was immunoSEQ multiplex PCR. Of approximately 85,000 clones in the sample, approximately 89% were seen once. The germline V gene has CDR1 SGHNT and CDR2 YYREEE (reference sequence). V dropped 4 bases and J dropped 1; count of bases not matched to a gene: 4. CDR3 size: 16 residues. In regard to this clone: Its antigen is unidentified.

The receptor was derived from a human donor who was the organ donor for an intestinal transplant. The chain joins TRBV5-4 to TRBJ2-6, with 8 bases fitting TRBD1. Sequenced material: unstimulated CD8+ T cells sorted from spleen or lymph node cells, taken before transplant. The CDR3 DNA is TGTGCCAGCAGCGGGAGGACAGGGTCTGGGGCCAACGTCCTGACTTTC. Its protein is CASSGRTGSGANVLTF.